This TCR beta chain was captured in a study of radiotherapy plus CTLA-4 blockade in lung cancer. Findings of the study overall: How blood T cell clones changed early, along with interferon-beta, reportedly forecast response best.

Sequencing was performed with immunoSEQ multiplex PCR; in TCRdb, only in-frame clones are kept and a portion is missing. The sample contains under 15,000 clones, around 80% of which appear only once. V was cut by 0 bases and J by 2 bases, with 7 bases left in between. This CDR3 is built from 14 residues. CDR1 and CDR2 (germline): SGHTA, FQGNSA. In the case of this clone: The target antigen is unknown.

This sample comprised peripheral blood, obtained from a patient treated with radiotherapy plus ipilimumab. This clonotype was obtained from a human donor with non-small cell lung cancer that progressed on radiotherapy plus ipilimumab. The chain uses TRBV7-2 and TRBJ2-5; D ambiguous. The CDR3 nucleotides read TGTGCCAGCAGCTTAGCATGGCTTCAAGAGACCCAGTACTTC. Residues: CASSLAWLQETQYF.